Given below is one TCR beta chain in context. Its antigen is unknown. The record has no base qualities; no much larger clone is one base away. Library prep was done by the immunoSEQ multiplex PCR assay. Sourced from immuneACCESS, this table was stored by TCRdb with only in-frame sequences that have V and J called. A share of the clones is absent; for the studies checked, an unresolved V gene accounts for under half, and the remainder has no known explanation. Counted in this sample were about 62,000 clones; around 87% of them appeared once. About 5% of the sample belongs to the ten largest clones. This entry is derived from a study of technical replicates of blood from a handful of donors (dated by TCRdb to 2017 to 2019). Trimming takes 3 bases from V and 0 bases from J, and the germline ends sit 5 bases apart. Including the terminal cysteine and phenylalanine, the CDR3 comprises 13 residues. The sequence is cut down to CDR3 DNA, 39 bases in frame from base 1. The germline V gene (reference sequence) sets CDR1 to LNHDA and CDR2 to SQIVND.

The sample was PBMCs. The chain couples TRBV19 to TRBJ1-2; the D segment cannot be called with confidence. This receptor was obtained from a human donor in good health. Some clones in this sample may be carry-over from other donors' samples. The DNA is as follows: TGTGCCAGTAGTATTCAGGCTAACTATGGCTACACCTTC. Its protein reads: CASSIQANYGYTF.